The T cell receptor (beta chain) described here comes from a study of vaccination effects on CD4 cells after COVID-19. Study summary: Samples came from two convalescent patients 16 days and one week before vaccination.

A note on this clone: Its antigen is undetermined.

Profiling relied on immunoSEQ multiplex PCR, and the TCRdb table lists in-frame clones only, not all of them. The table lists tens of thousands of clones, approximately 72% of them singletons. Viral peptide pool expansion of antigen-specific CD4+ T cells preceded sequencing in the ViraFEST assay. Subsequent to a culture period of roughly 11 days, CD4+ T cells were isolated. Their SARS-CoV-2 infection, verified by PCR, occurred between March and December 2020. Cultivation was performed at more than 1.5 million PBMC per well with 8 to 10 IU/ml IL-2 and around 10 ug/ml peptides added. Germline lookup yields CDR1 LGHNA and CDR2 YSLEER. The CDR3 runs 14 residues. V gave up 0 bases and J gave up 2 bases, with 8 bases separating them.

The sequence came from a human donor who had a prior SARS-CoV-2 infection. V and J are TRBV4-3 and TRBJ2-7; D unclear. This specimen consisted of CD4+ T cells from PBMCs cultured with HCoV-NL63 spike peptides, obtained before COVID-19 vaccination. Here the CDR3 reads CASSQDRRTYEQYF. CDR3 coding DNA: TGCGCCAGCAGCCAAGACAGGAGAACCTACGAGCAGTACTTC.